The clone carrying this T cell receptor beta chain occurred a few times. Clones were read by immunoSEQ multiplex PCR, and TCRdb kept only the in-frame ones, dropping some. The sample carries tens of thousands of clones, almost 95% recorded once. The data were obtained in a study of T cell changes during pregnancy in multiple sclerosis. The source is a female donor with multiple sclerosis, enrolled in a pregnancy study. This material consisted of peripheral blood, taken in the first trimester of pregnancy.

CDR3 DNA sequence: TGTGCCTGGAGTGAAGGGGGCAGGGGAAGTCAGCCCCAGCATTTT. Translated, it gives CAWSEGGRGSQPQHF. V is TRBV30 and J is TRBJ1-5; 7 bases map to TRBD1. The J segment lost 6 bases and the V segment lost 1 base, leaving 9 bases of the junction unmatched. CDR1 and CDR2 from the germline V gene are GTSNPN and SVGIG (reference sequence). The CDR3 extends over 15 amino acids.